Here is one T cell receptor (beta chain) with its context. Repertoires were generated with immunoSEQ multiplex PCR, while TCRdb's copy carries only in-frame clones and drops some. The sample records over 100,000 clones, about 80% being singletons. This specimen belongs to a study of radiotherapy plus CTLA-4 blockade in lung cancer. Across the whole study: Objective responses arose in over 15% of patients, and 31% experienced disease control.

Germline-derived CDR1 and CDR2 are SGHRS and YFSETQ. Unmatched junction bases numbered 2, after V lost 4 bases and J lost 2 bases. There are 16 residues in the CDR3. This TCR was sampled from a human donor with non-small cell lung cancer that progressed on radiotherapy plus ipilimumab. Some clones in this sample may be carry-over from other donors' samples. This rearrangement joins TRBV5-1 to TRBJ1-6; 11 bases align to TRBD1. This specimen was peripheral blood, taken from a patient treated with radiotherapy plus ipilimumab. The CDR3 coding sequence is TGCGCCAGCAGCACGGGACAGGGGGCCTATAATTCACCCCTCCACTTT. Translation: CASSTGQGAYNSPLHF.